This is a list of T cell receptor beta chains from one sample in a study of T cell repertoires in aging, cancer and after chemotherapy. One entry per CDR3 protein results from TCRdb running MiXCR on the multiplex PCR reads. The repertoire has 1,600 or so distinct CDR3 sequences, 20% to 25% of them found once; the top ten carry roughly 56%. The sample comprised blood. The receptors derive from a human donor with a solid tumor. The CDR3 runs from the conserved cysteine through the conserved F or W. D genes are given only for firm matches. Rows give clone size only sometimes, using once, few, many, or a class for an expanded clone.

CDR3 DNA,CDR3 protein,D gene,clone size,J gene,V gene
TGTGCCAGCAGACCCGGAGGACCTAGCTCTGGGGCCAACGTCCTGACTTTC,CASRPGGPSSGANVLTF,.,large,TRBJ2-6,TRBV6-5
TGTGCCAGCAGTACCCGGACTAGCGGGTTGAGTGGGGAGACCCAGTACTTC,CASSTRTSGLSGETQYF,TRBD2,medium-sized,TRBJ2-5,TRBV27
TGCAGTGCTAGTAGGGGTTGGAACACTGAAGCTTTCTTT,CSASRGWNTEAFF,.,few,TRBJ1-1,TRBV20-1
TGTGCCAGCAGCTTTCAGGTGGGAGATACGCAGTATTTT,CASSFQVGDTQYF,.,medium-sized,TRBJ2-3,TRBV5-6
TGTGCCAGCAGTTTCCTCCGGGACAGGGTTCAGTACTTC,CASSFLRDRVQYF,TRBD1,.,TRBJ2-5,TRBV5-6
TGTGCCAGCAGCCAAGTCCTCCATGATACGCAGTATTTT,CASSQVLHDTQYF,.,.,TRBJ2-3,TRBV4-2
TGTGCCAGCAGTGGCGGGGGGCCCCAGCATTTT,CASSGGGPQHF,.,.,TRBJ1-5,TRBV6-2/TRBV6-3
TGTGCCAGCAGTTACTACCGGAAGTCGACCTACGAGCAGTACTTC,CASSYYRKSTYEQYF,.,medium-sized,TRBJ2-7,TRBV6-2/TRBV6-3
TGCAGTGCTGGAAAAACAGGCGCTCCTGGTCGTGGCTACACCTTC,CSAGKTGAPGRGYTF,.,.,TRBJ1-2,TRBV20-1
TGTGCCAGCAGCCAAGATCAAGCTATTTCAGCGGGAGGGCTATACGAGCAGTACTTC,CASSQDQAISAGGLYEQYF,TRBD2,.,TRBJ2-7,TRBV4-3
TGTGCCAGCAGCATCAGGGGGGGATACGAGCAGTACTTC,CASSIRGGYEQYF,.,medium-sized,TRBJ2-7,TRBV6-6
TGTGCCAGCTCACCCCCGTGGGGCCGAGAGACCCAGTACTTC,CASSPPWGRETQYF,.,medium-sized,TRBJ2-5,TRBV18
TGTGCCAGCAGGTTAGGGGGGATGGAGCAGTTCTTC,CASRLGGMEQFF,.,medium-sized,TRBJ2-1,TRBV27
TGCGCCAGCAGCCAAGATCGGCGGACAGGGACGAACACCATATATTTT,CASSQDRRTGTNTIYF,TRBD1,medium-sized,TRBJ1-3,TRBV4-3
TGTGCCTGGATAGGGGAGTCCTACGAGCAGTACTTC,CAWIGESYEQYF,.,medium-sized,TRBJ2-7,TRBV30
TGTGCCAGCTCACCAGACAGGAATAATGAAAAACTGTTTTTT,CASSPDRNNEKLFF,.,medium-sized,TRBJ1-4,TRBV18
TGTGCCAGCAGTTACTCTGAGGGGGCGTCCTACGAGCAGTACTTC,CASSYSEGASYEQYF,TRBD1,.,TRBJ2-7,TRBV6-5
TGCAGCATCGCATCCCAGTCCCCCACAGATACGCAGTATTTT,CSIASQSPTDTQYF,.,medium-sized,TRBJ2-3,TRBV29-1
TGCGACCAGGAGGGCCGGGACTCAGAGACCCAGTACTTC,CDQEGRDSETQYF,.,medium-sized,TRBJ2-5,TRBV27
TGTGCCAGCAGTTCCGGGACTAGCGGGAGTATGGGCGAGCAGTACTTC,CASSSGTSGSMGEQYF,TRBD2,.,TRBJ2-7,TRBV28
TGTGCCAGCAGCTTAGAGATAGTGAACACTGAAGCTTTCTTT,CASSLEIVNTEAFF,.,medium-sized,TRBJ1-1,TRBV7-2
TGTGCCAGCAGCTTCTCCGTAGCGGGAGGCCCCGTCAGTTATACGCAGTATTTT,CASSFSVAGGPVSYTQYF,TRBD2,.,TRBJ2-3,TRBV5-6
TGTGCCAGCAGTGGCCGGGCAGCGGGAGTTCTTGAGACCCAGTACTTC,CASSGRAAGVLETQYF,TRBD2,.,TRBJ2-5,TRBV2
TGTGCCAGCAGGAGGGAAAGTGAAGCTTTCTTT,CASRRESEAFF,.,few,TRBJ1-1,TRBV2
TGTGCCAGTGGGACAGCCCAGAACACTGAAGCTTTCTTT,CASGTAQNTEAFF,TRBD1,few,TRBJ1-1,TRBV7-9
TGTGCCAGCAGTCGACGACTAGCGATTACCCACGAGCAGTACTTC,CASSRRLAITHEQYF,TRBD2,.,TRBJ2-7,TRBV6-2/TRBV6-3
TGTGCCAGCAGTTTATCGGGGGTCGAGCAGTACTTC,CASSLSGVEQYF,.,medium-sized,TRBJ2-7,TRBV27
TGTGCCAGCAGTTTAGTCCTCTCCTACAATGAGCAGTTCTTC,CASSLVLSYNEQFF,.,medium-sized,TRBJ2-1,TRBV12-3/TRBV12-4
TGTGCCAGCAGCACCGCTGGGAGTCAGGGGTCCCCGTATGGCTACACCTTC,CASSTAGSQGSPYGYTF,.,medium-sized,TRBJ1-2,TRBV5-4
TGTGCCAGCAGTTCTGGACAGTCCCTCTATGGCTACACCTTC,CASSSGQSLYGYTF,.,.,TRBJ1-2,TRBV27
TGTGCCAGCAGCTTAGCGACGACTAGCTCCGAGCAGTACTTC,CASSLATTSSEQYF,TRBD2,.,TRBJ2-7,TRBV5-6
TGTGCCAGCATCCTCCCAGGAGAGGGCACCGGGGAGCTGTTTTTT,CASILPGEGTGELFF,.,medium-sized,TRBJ2-2,TRBV6-2/TRBV6-3
TGCAGTGCTACGCCAACTAGCGGCCTGGAGGCTGAGCAGTTCTTC,CSATPTSGLEAEQFF,TRBD2,.,TRBJ2-1,TRBV20-1
TGTGCCACCAAAGCGGGAGGAAGCACAGATACGCAGTATTTT,CATKAGGSTDTQYF,TRBD2,.,TRBJ2-3,TRBV24-1
TGTGCCAGCAGCCCACCAGGGGGACGCGAGCAGTACTTC,CASSPPGGREQYF,TRBD1,.,TRBJ2-7,TRBV6-6
TGTGCCAGCAGTAAGGGACTAGCTTACGAGCAGTACTTC,CASSKGLAYEQYF,TRBD2,medium-sized,TRBJ2-7,TRBV6-1
TGCAGCGCTAGGGACTTCGGACAGCCCCAGCATTTT,CSARDFGQPQHF,.,large,TRBJ1-5,TRBV29-1
TGTGCCAGCAGTCGACAGGGCCCCTCTCACTCTGGGGCCAACGTCCTGACTTTC,CASSRQGPSHSGANVLTF,TRBD1,medium-sized,TRBJ2-6,TRBV6-4
TGTGCCAGTTCAGTTGGGGGGAATCGCCACGAGCAGTACTTC,CASSVGGNRHEQYF,.,medium-sized,TRBJ2-7,TRBV27
TGTGCCAGCAGCTGGGACATTCGCAATCAGCCCCAGCATTTT,CASSWDIRNQPQHF,.,.,TRBJ1-5,TRBV28